This T cell receptor (beta chain) was sequenced for a study of T cells in Graves' hyperthyroidism and ophthalmopathy. Broader study findings: Expanded thyroid clonotypes (above 0.001) were mostly also found in blood. Classification by a 13 V-J model distinguished ophthalmopathy from stable hyperthyroidism.

Amplification of TCR beta CDR3 regions used RNA as the template. The HTBI primer set drove a first-round RT-PCR of the TCR CDR3. TCRdb recomputed calls from the multiplex PCR reads with MiXCR, one row per CDR3 protein. The sample contains approximately 370,000 distinct CDR3 sequences, about 15% of which appear only once. This CDR3 contains 17 residues. Germline CDR1 reads MNHEY; CDR2 reads SVGEGT. V was pared by 6 bases and J by 4 bases, with 15 bases of the junction left unmatched. This clonotype appeared many times. The target antigen is unknown. Patients aged 18 to 65 with hyperthyroidism were newly diagnosed, with duration under 2 months. Diagnoses were established using clinical symptoms, serum thyroxine and TRAb, thyroid ultrasound and orbital computed tomography.

The rearrangement uses TRBV6-2 or TRBV6-3 and TRBJ2-7; TRBD1 agrees at 10 bases. Sequencing used blood. The clonotype originates from a woman aged 25-40 years with Graves' hyperthyroidism that later progressed to Graves' ophthalmopathy. For the CDR3, the DNA is TGTGCCAGCAGAAGGACAGGGGGAGGTAGCGATCGGTACGAGCAGTACTTC. It specifies CASRRTGGGSDRYEQYF.